Sequencing of this T cell receptor beta chain was carried out in a study of regulatory T cells in long-lasting Graves disease. Study observations and caveats: Between persistent patients, 2,500 to 3,500 public clonotypes were shared, exceeding the roughly 940 shared between new patients.

iRepertoire HTBI primers and Arm-PCR of CDR3 regions built TCR beta libraries. TCRdb redid the calling of the multiplex PCR reads with MiXCR, one entry per CDR3 protein. This sample has 550,000 to 700,000 distinct CDR3 sequences; about 16% occur once, and the top ten carry approximately 12%. This clonotype was detected a few times. What it binds is not known. As for time point: newly diagnosed GD, antithyroid drugs for less than 3 months. Scientists built the TCR library using RNA that was extracted from PBMCs. CDR1 LGHNT and CDR2 FRNRAP come from the germline V gene. The V gene lost 0 bases and the J gene lost 1 base, with 22 bases spanning the gap. The CDR3 covers 19 residues. This same sample was also taken into another study, of T cells in Graves' hyperthyroidism and ophthalmopathy. That paper states: Patients showing uncontrolled infection, other autoimmune disease, pregnancy or lactation were ineligible. Researchers ran a first-round RT-PCR on the TCR CDR3 using the HTBI primer set. Most clonotypes that expanded in the thyroid above 0.001 also showed up in blood.

The starting material was peripheral blood mononuclear cells (PBMCs), obtained at new diagnosis, from a patient treated with antithyroid drugs. V is TRBV12-5 and J is TRBJ2-7; D might be TRBD2 (7 bases). The receptor comes from a man younger than 35 with Graves disease. The CDR3 sequence: CASGLVRFRGGVKSYEQYF. The CDR3 nucleotides read TGTGCTAGTGGTTTGGTACGGTTTAGGGGGGGAGTAAAATCCTACGAGCAGTACTTC. The whole variable domain, filled in from reference TRBV12-5 and TRBJ2-7, reads DARVTQTPRHKVTEMGQEVTMRCQPILGHNTVFWYRQTMMQGLELLAYFRNRAPLDDSGMPKDRFSAEMPDATLATLKIQPSEPRDSAVYFCASGLVRFRGGVKSYEQYFGPGTRLTVT.